The clone carrying this TCR beta chain was observed a handful of times. Antigen: not known. The data were obtained in a study of Graves' ophthalmopathy and Graves' hyperthyroidism. At the level of the study: Peripheral blood sampling preceded any treatment and occurred at initial diagnosis. Study outcomes and limitations: Discrimination between ophthalmopathy and stable hyperthyroidism by a 13-signature model showed approximately 89% sensitivity and about 80% specificity.

Pregnancy or lactation, uncontrolled infections and other autoimmune diseases were grounds for excluding patients. The sequenced template was RNA, covering the TCR beta CDR3 region. The library came from an HTBI-primed first-round RT-PCR and a second-round multiplex PCR. TCRdb passed the multiplex PCR reads through MiXCR, listing each CDR3 protein once. Of a few hundred thousand distinct CDR3 sequences listed, roughly 15% are singletons. The sequence was obtained from an adult man with Graves' ophthalmopathy. The sample consisted of peripheral blood.

The chain's CDR3 is CASSESPGETQYF. CDR3 coding DNA: TGTGCCAGCAGTGAGTCCCCTGGAGAGACCCAGTACTTC. The genes are TRBV6-1 and TRBJ2-5; no clear D gene. From germline, CDR1 is MNHNS and CDR2 SASEGT. The CDR3 loop spans 13 amino acids. With 3 bases removed from V and 4 bases from J, the gap between germline ends came to 9 bases.